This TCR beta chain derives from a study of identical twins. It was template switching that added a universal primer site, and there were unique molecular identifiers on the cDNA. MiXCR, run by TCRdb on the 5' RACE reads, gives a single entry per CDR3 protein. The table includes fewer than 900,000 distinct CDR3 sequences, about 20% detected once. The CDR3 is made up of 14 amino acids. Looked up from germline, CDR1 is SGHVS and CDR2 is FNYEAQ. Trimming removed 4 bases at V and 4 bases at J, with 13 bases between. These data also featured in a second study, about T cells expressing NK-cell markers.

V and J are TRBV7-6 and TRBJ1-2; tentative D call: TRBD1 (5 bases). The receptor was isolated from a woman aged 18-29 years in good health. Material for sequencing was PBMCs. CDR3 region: CASSSSSGLYGYTF. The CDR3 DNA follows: TGTGCCAGCAGCTCTAGCTCGGGGCTCTATGGCTACACCTTC.